Below are 26 T cell receptor beta chains sequenced from a single sample in a study of blood T cell repertoires in COVID-19 (TCRdb year 2020). Libraries were made using the immunoSEQ multiplex PCR assay. The clones in this table, taken by TCRdb from immuneACCESS, are in-frame only. Not every clone is retained; where verified, under half of the shortfall comes from an unresolved V gene, and the cause of the rest is unknown. The sample data list approximately 140,000 clones, and over 75% of these were observed just once. 13% of the sample belongs to the ten largest clones. The sequenced material came from peripheral blood. The receptors here all came from a man younger than 30 with COVID-19, enrolled during active disease.

The CDR3 DNA is TGCGCCAGCACCCGACAGGGGGCTAGGACTGAAGCTTTCTTT. Its translation: CASTRQGARTEAFF. The rearrangement uses TRBV5-1 and TRBJ1-1, with 10 bases aligning to TRBD1. The length of the CDR3 is 14 residues. The germline CDR1 and CDR2 sequences are SGHRS and YFSETQ. The ends lost 6 bases at V and 5 bases at J; junction bases unmatched: 7.

The chain recombines TRBV5-1 with TRBJ2-1, with 9 bases lining up with TRBD1. The CDR3 is made up of 14 amino acids. The germline V gene has CDR1 SGHRS and CDR2 YFSETQ. V was clipped by 6 bases and J by 2 bases; unmatched bases: 3. CDR3 sequence (DNA): TGCGCCAGCACACGGGACAGGGCCTACAATGAGCAGTTCTTC. Its protein product is CASTRDRAYNEQFF.

The rearrangement links TRBV25-1 to TRBJ2-7; 8 nucleotides agree with TRBD1. The CDR3 loop spans 13 amino acids. Germline V gene sequence: CDR1 MGHDK, CDR2 SYGVNS. The V and J ends lost 5 bases and 5 bases, in that order; junction bases with no gene match: 5. The CDR3 reads CASSPGGKDEQYF. The CDR3 DNA is TGTGCCAGCAGTCCAGGGGGCAAAGACGAGCAGTACTTC.

The gene calls are TRBV29-1 and TRBJ2-7; 8 bases agree with TRBD2. Germline trimming cut 4 bases from V and 1 base from J; bases unmatched to any gene: 3. Germline CDR1 and CDR2: SQVTM and ANQGSEA. CDR3 length equals 13 residues. CDR3 in amino acids: CSVAASGSYEQYF. CDR3 coding DNA: TGCAGCGTTGCGGCTAGCGGGTCCTACGAGCAGTACTTC.

This clone was seen once. One end of the junction does not line up with germline, which may come from a read error. V gene TRBV18 combines with J gene TRBJ1-4, with 7 positions matching TRBD1. The germline V gene encodes CDR1 KGHSH and CDR2 LQKENI. The CDR3 loop spans 17 amino acids. CDR3 residues: CASSPPGQPRTNEKLLF. As DNA, the CDR3 is TGTGCCAGCTCACCGCCGGGACAGCCTAGAACTAATGAAAAACTGCTTTTT.

This clone was detected only once. This chain links TRBV28 with TRBJ2-7; 12 bases are a match to TRBD2. This CDR3 has 16 amino acids. Trimming cost V 6 bases and J 0 bases; bases outside gene matches: 6. Germline V lookup: CDR1 MDHEN, CDR2 SYDVKM. The CDR3 spells CASSTTSGSRSYEQYF. In nucleotides, the CDR3 is TGTGCCAGCAGCACGACTAGCGGGAGCCGCTCCTACGAGCAGTACTTC.

CDR3 amino acids: CASSRNPAGLGGYEQYF. The CDR3 DNA reads as TGTGCCAGCAGTCGCAATCCGGCGGGACTAGGAGGCTACGAGCAGTACTTC. V and J are TRBV7-2 and TRBJ2-7; 8 positions agree with TRBD2. J gave up 3 bases and V 6 bases, and 16 bases lay outside the gene matches. CDR1 and CDR2 from the germline V gene are SGHTA and FQGNSA. This CDR3 is 17 amino acids long.

V is TRBV21-1 and J is TRBJ1-1; TRBD1 reflects the table's D call only, with no check against the DNA. TRBV21-1 corresponds to a pseudogene. This CDR3 spans 15 amino acids. The CDR3 spells CASSKVAGENTEAFF. CDR3 sequence (DNA): TGTGCCAGCAGCAAAGTTGCAGGGGAGAACACTGAAGCTTTCTTT.

The rearrangement joins TRBV2 to TRBJ1-3, with D unclear. The CDR3 contains 15 residues. V was trimmed by 4 bases and J by 0 bases, leaving 10 bases between them. Germline loops: CDR1 SNHLY, CDR2 FYNNEI. The CDR3 region is CASSVGRSSGNTIYF. Here the CDR3 DNA reads TGTGCCAGCAGTGTAGGCCGGAGCTCTGGAAACACCATATATTTT.

This chain joins TRBV10-3 and TRBJ1-6; the match to TRBD1 covers 9 bases. J gave up 9 bases and V 5 bases, and 2 bases lay outside the gene matches. Germline V gives CDR1 ENHRY, CDR2 SYGVKD. The CDR3 length is 13 residues. The CDR3 here is CAISRDRVSPLHF. As DNA, the CDR3 is TGTGCCATCAGTCGGGACAGGGTTTCACCCCTCCACTTT.

The chain links TRBV19 to TRBJ2-1; maybe TRBD1 (5 bases). This CDR3 has 13 amino acids. The V gene lost 1 base and the J gene lost 6 bases, with 7 bases spanning the gap. The V gene's germline CDR1 is LNHDA and CDR2 SQIVND (reference sequence). Here the CDR3 DNA reads TGTGCCAGTAGTATAGGGCAGGGCAATGAGCAGTTCTTC. As protein: CASSIGQGNEQFF.

V is TRBV14 and J is TRBJ2-5, with TRBD1 matching over 7 bases. Trimming cost V 3 bases and J 7 bases; bases outside gene matches: 14. CDR1 SGHDN and CDR2 FVKESK come from the germline V gene. CDR3 length equals 16 residues. CDR3 residues: CASSQELTGVLGTQYF. CDR3 nucleotide sequence: TGTGCCAGCAGCCAGGAATTAACAGGGGTCCTTGGGACCCAGTACTTC.

The CDR3 region has the DNA TGTGCCAGCAGCCCGGACAACTCCTACGAGCAGTACTTC. It yields the protein CASSPDNSYEQYF. The chain is built from TRBV7-8 and TRBJ2-7, with D possibly matching TRBD1 (5 bases). The CDR3 covers 13 residues. Trimming left V 5 bases short and J 0 bases short, with 8 bases between. Germline assignment: CDR1 SGHVS and CDR2 FQNEAQ.

V is TRBV7-2 and J is TRBJ2-1; 10 bases agree with TRBD2. The CDR3 extends over 16 amino acids. Germline CDR1 is SGHTA and CDR2 is FQGNSA. V gave up 8 bases and J gave up 7 bases; unmatched junction bases: 14. The CDR3 DNA reads as TGTGCCAGCTTCGCAGGGGCGCTAGCGGGAGTGAATGAGCAGTTCTTC. Protein sequence: CASFAGALAGVNEQFF.

The chain combines TRBV19 with TRBJ2-3; TRBD2 matches at 7 bases. The germline gives CDR1 LNHDA, CDR2 SQIVND (reference sequence). With 9 bases clipped from V and 0 bases from J, the junction kept 9 bases outside the gene matches. The CDR3 is made up of 15 amino acids. Here the CDR3 reads CASTKTSLSTDTQYF. The CDR3 region has the DNA TGTGCCAGCACCAAGACTAGCTTAAGCACAGATACGCAGTATTTT.

V usage is TRBV6-2 or TRBV6-3 and J usage is TRBJ2-1; unclear D gene. V was clipped by 5 bases and J by 0 bases, with 14 bases between them. Germline-derived CDR1 and CDR2 are MNHEY and SVGEGT. This CDR3 spans 16 amino acids. CDR3 bases: TGTGCCAGCAGTGATGATCCTCCGAGCTCCTACAATGAGCAGTTCTTC. Protein: CASSDDPPSSYNEQFF.

The chain is built from TRBV4-3 and TRBJ2-7, with 9 nucleotides matching TRBD1. CDR3 length equals 15 residues. V trimming: 0 bases; J trimming: 7 bases; junction bases outside the gene matches: 7. Germline values: CDR1 LGHNA, CDR2 YSLEER. The CDR3 DNA reads as TGCGCCAGCAGCCAAGACTGGGACAGGGAGCTGGAGCAGTACTTC. This gives the protein CASSQDWDRELEQYF.

The rearrangement uses TRBV6-5 and TRBJ2-3; a possible D gene is TRBD2 (5 bases). Deletions cut 0 bases from V and 5 bases from J, with 15 bases between. Germline CDR1 is MNHEY and CDR2 is SVGAGI. This CDR3 region has 16 residues. CDR3 sequence (DNA): TGTGCCAGCAGTTACTCGGAGCTAGCCGGAGGAGATACGCAGTATTTT. Its translation: CASSYSELAGGDTQYF.

The rearrangement joins TRBV25-1 to TRBJ2-5; 11 bases fit TRBD1. Per the germline V gene, CDR1 is MGHDK and CDR2 is SYGVNS. The CDR3 is 15 residues long. After removal of 5 bases from V and 2 bases from J, the junction contained 4 bases not matched to a gene. In nucleotides, the CDR3 is TGTGCCAGCAGTTTCCGGGACAGGGGGCAAGAGACCCAGTACTTC. It translates to CASSFRDRGQETQYF.

The CDR3 DNA sequence: TGTGCCAGCAGCGTATCCCCAGAAGACTCTGGAAACACCATATATTTT. As protein: CASSVSPEDSGNTIYF. V gene TRBV9 combines with J gene TRBJ1-3; D is unresolved. The V gene's germline CDR1 is SGDLS and CDR2 YYNGEE. The V gene lost 1 base and the J gene lost 0 bases, with 11 bases spanning the gap. CDR3 length: 16 residues. The full variable domain, its missing parts supplied by reference TRBV9 and TRBJ1-3, is DSGVTQTPKHLITATGQRVTLRCSPRSGDLSVYWYQQSLDQGLQFLIQYYNGEERAKGNILERFSAQQFPDLHSELNLSSLELGDSALYFCASSVSPEDSGNTIYFGEGSWLTVV.

The J gene is TRBJ2-3, the V gene TRBV28, with 10 bases matching TRBD1. CDR3 length: 15 residues. J was trimmed by 3 bases and V by 7 bases; bases with no gene match: 7. Germline V gene data show CDR1 as MDHEN and CDR2 as SYDVKM. The CDR3 spells CASKNPGQGTDTQYF. CDR3 nucleotide sequence: TGTGCCAGCAAAAACCCGGGACAGGGGACAGATACGCAGTATTTT.

The rearrangement uses TRBV11-2 and TRBJ2-7; a weak D match, TRBD1 (5 bases). The CDR3 has 12 amino acids. V dropped 1 base and J dropped 5 bases, with 6 bases sitting between them. The V gene's germline CDR1 is SGHAT and CDR2 FQNNGV. This CDR3 reads CASSLGGHEQYF. Written as DNA, the CDR3 is TGTGCCAGCAGCTTAGGGGGCCACGAGCAGTACTTC.

The chain combines TRBV21-1 with TRBJ1-1; TRBD1 was called by the table and not checked on the DNA. TRBV21-1 is a documented pseudogene. This CDR3 comprises 14 residues. The CDR3 DNA reads TGTGCCAGCAGTCCAGGGGGGCGGAACACTGAAGCTTTCTTT. Translation: CASSPGGRNTEAFF.

The chain employs TRBV4-3 and TRBJ1-2; no definite D call. The CDR3 has 12 residues. Trimming took off 8 bases at V and 0 bases at J, with 7 bases between the two ends. CDR1 is LGHNA, CDR2 YSLEER, per germline. This CDR3 is CASRGANYGYTF. The CDR3 DNA is TGCGCCAGCCGCGGAGCTAACTATGGCTACACCTTC.

This clone was detected once. The chain uses TRBV5-8 and TRBJ2-3; no definite D call. V lost 1 base, J lost 1 base, and 7 bases lay in between. The CDR3 sequence is 14 residues long. Germline V gene data show CDR1 as SGHTS and CDR2 as YDEGEE. The CDR3 region is CASSLLSGTDTQYF. The CDR3 coding sequence is TGTGCCAGCAGCTTGTTGTCGGGCACAGATACGCAGTATTTT.

The chain recombines TRBV28 with TRBJ1-6; the match to TRBD1 covers 10 bases. Trimming removed 5 bases from V and 7 bases from J; junction bases left unmatched: 2. The CDR3 covers 14 residues. CDR1 and CDR2 (germline): MDHEN, SYDVKM. CDR3 nucleotides: TGTGCCAGCAGTCCGGGACAGGGGAATTCACCCCTCCACTTT. The encoded protein is CASSPGQGNSPLHF.